The text below deals with one T cell receptor beta chain. The specificity of this receptor is unknown. No much larger clone exists at a distance of one base, and base qualities are not known. TCRdb records Illumina HiSeq 1500 as the sequencer. Clones were called with MiXCR by TCRdb after fastp trimmed the public reads at Q25, and only in-frame beta chains were retained. Identical CDR3 proteins give one entry, which carries the most common genes and DNA. This sample has approximately 590,000 distinct CDR3 sequences in its table, and around 40% of those were observed once. The top ten hold about 46% of the sample. These data belong to a study of T cell repertoires in cytomegalovirus infection (dated by TCRdb to the late 2010s). Regarding the study in general: Alongside well-studied HLA-B-restricted epitopes, the peptide stimulations were aimed at recently identified HLA-C-restricted CMV epitopes, whose presentation resists viral immunomodulation. The HLA type of each donor mattered for the analysis, because public TCR beta signatures pointed to carriage of CMV infection along with the matching HLA type.

In the paper's terms, the treatment or condition label means: in vitro stimulation with specific CMV peptide epitopes to enrich CMV-specific T cells. Between the V and J ends, shortened by 8 bases and 1 base respectively, the junction contains 17 bases. Including cysteine and phenylalanine, the CDR3 has 15 amino acids. Only the CDR3 part of the read is kept: 45 bases, read in frame from the first base. The CDR1 and CDR2 encoded by the germline V gene are SGHTA and FQGNSA. What the research found in general, with its limitations: The ex vivo response was dominated by HLA-C-restricted CMV-specific TCR beta clonotypes, and the single most frequent clonotype in two of eight donors was supplied by these HLA-C-restricted clonotypes. In both this cohort and an independent approximately 370-donor cohort, the cumulative frequency of public TCR beta family members distinguished carriers of CMV infection plus the relevant HLA type.

This receptor chain uses TRBV7-2 and TRBJ1-1; the D gene is perhaps TRBD1, on 5 matching bases. This specimen consisted of cultured PBMCs, obtained from culture after CMV antigen stimulation. The receptor was derived from a human donor in good health (CMV status not recorded). Some clones in this sample may be carry-over from other donors' samples. The CDR3 reads CASSTPGLRNTEAFF. DNA sequence: TGTGCCAGCTCTACCCCGGGACTAAGGAACACTGAAGCTTTCTTT.